The sequence of this TCR beta chain was determined in a study of response to subunit inactivated influenza vaccine. Whole-study results and caveats: Every seasonal influenza vaccination brings in few new T cells, the authors suggested.

The CDR3 loop spans 14 amino acids. Germline V lookup: CDR1 KGHDR, CDR2 SFDVKD. The V gene lost 4 bases and the J gene lost 2 bases, with 11 bases spanning the gap. This clonotype turned up a few times. Its antigen remains unknown. TCRdb re-called the RT-PCR reads with MiXCR, one entry per CDR3 protein. Here the sample spans around 750,000 distinct CDR3 sequences, over 20% being singletons. The sequencing here drew on PBMCs from blood, taken roughly 5 days after vaccination. The origin of this receptor is a man between 50 and 59 years old who received an inactivated influenza vaccine. The chain has TRBV24-1 and TRBJ2-7, with D perhaps TRBD1 (6 bases). The CDR3 protein is CATSEGTRPYEQYF. Written as DNA, the CDR3 is TGTGCCACCAGTGAAGGGACACGTCCCTACGAGCAGTACTTC.